This passage covers 10 T cell receptor beta chains from one sample sequenced in a study of T cell changes during pregnancy in multiple sclerosis. The assay was immunoSEQ multiplex PCR, and TCRdb's table has in-frame clones only and misses some. The repertoire holds some 94,000 clones, with roughly 90% as singletons. This sample comprised peripheral blood, obtained in the first trimester of pregnancy. Source of these receptors: a female donor with multiple sclerosis, enrolled in a pregnancy study.

The chain recombines TRBV28 with TRBJ2-7; 12 bases line up with TRBD2. This CDR3 comprises 16 residues. CDR1 is MDHEN and CDR2 is SYDVKM in the germline V gene. J was trimmed by 0 bases and V by 4 bases; bases with no gene match: 4. The CDR3 nucleotides are TGTGCCAGCAGTTCACCGACTAGCGGGAGCTCCTACGAGCAGTACTTC. Its protein product is CASSSPTSGSSYEQYF. Drawing the rest from reference TRBV28 and TRBJ2-7, the complete variable domain is DVKVTQSSRYLVKRTGEKVFLECVQDMDHENMFWYRQDPGLGLRLIYFSYDVKMKEKGDIPEGYSVSREKKERFSLILESASTNQTSMYLCASSSPTSGSSYEQYFGPGTRLTVT.

The rearrangement uses TRBV13 and TRBJ1-1, with D perhaps matching TRBD1 (6 bases). Per germline, CDR1 PRHDT and CDR2 FYEKMQ (reference sequence). This CDR3 is built from 14 residues. Trimming stripped 4 bases from V and 2 bases from J, with 11 bases between. CDR3 protein: CASSSDRTNTEAFF. In nucleotides, the CDR3 is TGTGCCAGCAGCTCTGACAGGACCAACACTGAAGCTTTCTTT.

The chain recombines TRBV19 with TRBJ2-2; 8 bases are shared with TRBD2. V was clipped by 5 bases and J by 7 bases; unmatched bases: 9. The CDR3 has 15 residues. Germline lookup yields CDR1 LNHDA and CDR2 SQIVND (reference sequence). For the CDR3, the DNA is TGTGCCAGTAGTCGAAGCGGGAGTCCGTTCGGGGAGCTGTTTTTT. Encoded protein: CASSRSGSPFGELFF.

This clone appeared a single time. This rearrangement joins TRBV6-1 to TRBJ1-5; 7 bases are shared with TRBD1. The CDR3 is made up of 15 amino acids. Trimming took 6 bases from V and 2 from J; bases not matched to a gene: 7. Germline values: CDR1 MNHNS, CDR2 SASEGT. The CDR3 coding sequence is TGTGCCAGCAGGCCTGGAGGGGGCGGCAATCAGCCCCAGCATTTT. As protein: CASRPGGGGNQPQHF.

This clone has more than one count but fewer than ten. V and J are TRBV27 and TRBJ2-7; TRBD2 might be the D (6 bases). Germline V gives CDR1 MNHEY, CDR2 SMNVEV (reference sequence). This CDR3 is 11 amino acids long. Trimming left V 4 bases short and J 7 bases short, with 8 bases between. The CDR3 DNA sequence: TGTGCCAGCAGTTCTGGGGGGGAGCAGTACTTC. It yields the protein CASSSGGEQYF.

The rearrangement links TRBV19 to TRBJ1-1; TRBD1 matches 10 bases. V shed 10 bases and J 1 base; nucleotides not matched to a gene: 3. This CDR3 contains 13 residues. Germline-derived CDR1 and CDR2 are LNHDA and SQIVND (reference sequence). CDR3 in amino acids: CATRDRGNTEAFF. CDR3 sequence (DNA): TGTGCCACCCGGGACAGGGGGAACACTGAAGCTTTCTTT.

This clone was counted only a few times. The chain links TRBV7-2 to TRBJ2-7; 7 nucleotides match TRBD2. This CDR3 is 13 amino acids long. V lost 1 base and J lost 4; bases outside the gene matches: 1. The germline gives CDR1 SGHTA, CDR2 FQGNSA. The CDR3 loop is CASSLGGGYEQYF. The CDR3 coding sequence is TGTGCCAGCAGCTTAGGGGGAGGGTACGAGCAGTACTTC. Drawing the rest from reference TRBV7-2 and TRBJ2-7, the complete variable domain is GAGVSQSPSNKVTEKGKDVELRCDPISGHTALYWYRQSLGQGLEFLIYFQGNSAPDKSGLPSDRFSAERTGGSVSTLTIQRTQQEDSAVYLCASSLGGGYEQYFGPGTRLTVT.

The rearrangement joins TRBV7-3 to TRBJ2-3; D not certain. Germline lookup yields CDR1 SGHTA and CDR2 FQGTGA. The CDR3 is 15 residues long. Trimming stripped 5 bases from V and 2 bases from J, with 14 bases between. CDR3 residues: CASSLGSRFTDTQYF. The CDR3 region has the DNA TGTGCCAGCAGCCTAGGATCGCGCTTCACAGATACGCAGTATTTT.

The chain recombines TRBV30 with TRBJ2-7; 9 nucleotides line up with TRBD2. The CDR3 loop spans 14 amino acids. CDR1 and CDR2 (germline): GTSNPN, SVGIG (reference sequence). Trimming removed 4 bases from V and 4 bases from J; junction bases left unmatched: 8. The CDR3 spells CAWMSSGRRYEQYF. Written as DNA, the CDR3 is TGTGCCTGGATGTCGAGCGGGAGGCGATACGAGCAGTACTTC.

The chain uses TRBV2 and TRBJ1-5; D might be TRBD1 (6 bases). Deletions cut 4 bases from V and 7 bases from J, with 14 bases between. The germline V gene has CDR1 SNHLY and CDR2 FYNNEI. The CDR3 extends over 14 amino acids. The CDR3, as DNA: TGTGCCAGCAGTGCGGGACGGACAGCCCAGCCCCAGCATTTT. Its translation is CASSAGRTAQPQHF.